This T cell receptor (beta chain) comes out of a study of identical twins. General observations from the study: Out-of-frame TCR alpha sharing in monozygotic twins exceeded recombination model predictions. Whereas memory repertoires showed no such difference, abundant cord blood beta clonotypes carried fewer insertions.

Concerning this clonotype: Its antigen is undetermined.

One entry per CDR3 protein, called by TCRdb with MiXCR from the 5' RACE reads. There are fewer than 500,000 distinct CDR3 sequences in the sample; 14% occur only once, and about 0.94% lies in the top ten. The CDR3 spans 16 residues. V shed 3 bases and J shed 0 bases, with 12 bases lying between them. Germline CDR1 reads KGHSH; CDR2 reads LQKENI. A further study also used this sample, focusing on yellow fever vaccine responses in identical twins. That study adds: Each twin's T cell response to the vaccine was reported to look partly convergent and partly personalized.

V gene TRBV18 combines with J gene TRBJ2-1; D possibly corresponds to TRBD1 (6 bases). The sequence was obtained from a young woman in good health. The sequenced material came from CD4+ T cells sorted from blood. The CDR3 DNA is TGTGCCAGCTCACCCCGGACAGTCGCCTCCTACAATGAGCAGTTCTTC. This encodes CASSPRTVASYNEQFF.